The present TCR beta chain was sequenced within a study of cytomegalovirus exposure and HLA in healthy donors. In the case of this clone: Its matching antigen is unknown.

Study findings and constraints: CMV serostatus was the only immune exposure information that was available. Some TCR beta chains (more than 150 of them) were listed as cytomegalovirus-associated. Rarity held for most TCR sequences, but there were some public TCRs that occurred in many donors.

PCR involved 60 Vbeta and 13 Jbeta primers. Repertoires were generated with immunoSEQ multiplex PCR, while TCRdb's copy carries only in-frame clones and drops some. The table records about 160,000 clones, roughly 84% of them present only once. Germline CDR1 is SGHNT and CDR2 is YENEEA. CDR3 size: 16 residues. Trimming took 4 bases from V and 8 from J; bases not matched to a gene: 12. The chain couples TRBV11-3 to TRBJ2-1; 9 bases agree with TRBD2. Sample: PBMCs. The TCR comes from a boy younger than 10 in good health and CMV-seronegative. CDR3 sequence: CASSSSAGGPVDEQFF. The CDR3 coding sequence is TGTGCCAGCAGCTCTTCAGCGGGAGGACCTGTCGATGAGCAGTTCTTC.